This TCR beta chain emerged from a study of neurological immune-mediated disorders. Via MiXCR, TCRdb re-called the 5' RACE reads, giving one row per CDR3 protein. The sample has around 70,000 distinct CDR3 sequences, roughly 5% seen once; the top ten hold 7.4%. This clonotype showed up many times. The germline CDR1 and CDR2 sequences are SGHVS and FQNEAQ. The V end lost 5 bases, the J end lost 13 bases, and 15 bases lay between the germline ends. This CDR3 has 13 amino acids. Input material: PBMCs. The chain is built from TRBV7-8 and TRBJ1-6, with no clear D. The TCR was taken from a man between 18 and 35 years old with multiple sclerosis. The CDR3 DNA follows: TGTGCCAGCAGCCCGTGGGTCTCTGGCCCCCTCCACTTT. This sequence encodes CASSPWVSGPLHF.